Below are 2 T cell receptor beta chains sequenced from a single sample in a study of neurological immune-mediated disorders. MiXCR, run by TCRdb on the 5' RACE reads, gives a single entry per CDR3 protein. This sample has fewer than 110,000 distinct CDR3 sequences, with roughly 10% found just once. The time point denotes: longitudinal time-point 3. Sequenced material: PBMCs. The receptor set was obtained from a female donor with HTLV-1-associated myelopathy (HAM/TSP).

This clonotype was counted at least ten times. The genes are TRBV7-9 and TRBJ2-5; 8 bases map to TRBD1. Trimming took 5 bases from V and 1 from J; bases not matched to a gene: 6. This CDR3 region has 15 residues. Germline CDR1 reads SEHNR; CDR2 reads FQNEAQ (reference sequence). CDR3 DNA sequence: TGTGCCAGCAGCGAGGGACAGGCCTTCCAAGAGACCCAGTACTTC. Encoded protein: CASSEGQAFQETQYF.

V usage is TRBV4-1 and J usage is TRBJ1-2, with D uncertain. Germline loops: CDR1 MGHRA, CDR2 YSYEKL. CDR3 length: 13 amino acids. The V and J ends lost 2 bases and 8 bases respectively, with 12 bases between them. In DNA form, the CDR3 reads TGCGCCAGCAGCCAACTTGGGCGAGGAGGCTACACCTTC. This encodes CASSQLGRGGYTF.